This entry describes one TCR beta chain. The CDR3 has 14 amino acids. The germline CDR1 and CDR2 sequences are LGHDT and YNNKEL (reference sequence). Trimming took 4 bases from V and 0 from J, leaving 9 bases between them. These data originate in a study of blood T cell repertoires in COVID-19. Whole-study context: T cells, B-cell-depleted T cells, or PBMCs supplied cDNA or gDNA.

The assay was immunoSEQ multiplex PCR, and TCRdb's table has in-frame clones only and misses some. The repertoire has some 250,000 clones, around 87% of them found once; the top ten carry more than 4.5%. The clonotype was recovered from a woman aged 55-70 years with COVID-19, enrolled during active disease. Sample: peripheral blood. The chain carries TRBV3-1 (or the pseudogene TRBV3-2) and TRBJ1-2; maybe TRBD1 (6 bases). DNA of the CDR3: TGTGCCAGCAGCCTAAGGACAGCTAACTATGGCTACACCTTC. Translation gives CASSLRTANYGYTF.